The T cell receptor (beta chain) described here comes from a study of OX40 agonist ivuxolimab in advanced cancers. The overall study: Dose-escalation patients suffered from hepatocellular carcinoma, melanoma, renal cell or head and neck cancer. Among those enrolled, mean age was around 55 years (range about 23 to 85) and 75% to 90% were male.

Points from the study as a whole: Clonal expansion was among the lowest in partial responders at 0.1-3.0 mg/kg, especially CD8+.

Data came from immunoSEQ multiplex PCR; TCRdb stores just in-frame clones and leaves some out. This sample has 45,000 to 65,000 clones, with about four fifths found just once. Notes on this clone: The antigen remains unidentified.

Researchers took blood at baseline, on cycle 4 day 1, and on cycle 7 day 1. The receptor was derived from an adult with an advanced solid tumor such as melanoma, head and neck, liver or kidney cancer. Sequences were derived from CD4+ or CD8+ T cells sorted from blood, sampled in a trial of the OX40 agonist ivuxolimab.

CDR3: CASSQELDRGLSPLHF. For the CDR3, the DNA is TGCGCCAGCAGCCAAGAGCTGGACAGGGGGCTTTCACCCCTCCACTTT. The genes are TRBV4-1 and TRBJ1-6, with TRBD1 identical over 11 bases. This CDR3 spans 16 amino acids. Germline assignment: CDR1 MGHRA and CDR2 YSYEKL. V lost 0 bases, J lost 9 bases, and 4 bases stayed unmatched.